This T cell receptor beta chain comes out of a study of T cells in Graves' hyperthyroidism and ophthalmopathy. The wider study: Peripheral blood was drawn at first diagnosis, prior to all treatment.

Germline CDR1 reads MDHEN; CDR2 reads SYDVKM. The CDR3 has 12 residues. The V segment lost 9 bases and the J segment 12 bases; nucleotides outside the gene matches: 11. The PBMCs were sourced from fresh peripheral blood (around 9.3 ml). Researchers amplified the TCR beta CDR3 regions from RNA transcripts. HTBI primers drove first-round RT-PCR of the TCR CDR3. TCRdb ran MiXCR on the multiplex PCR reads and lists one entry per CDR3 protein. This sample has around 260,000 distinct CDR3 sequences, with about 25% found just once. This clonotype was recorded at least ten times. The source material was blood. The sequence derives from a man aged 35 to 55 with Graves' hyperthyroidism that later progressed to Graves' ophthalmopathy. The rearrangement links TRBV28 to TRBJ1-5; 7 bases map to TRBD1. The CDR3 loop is CARTNGQANQHF. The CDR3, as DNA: TGTGCCAGGACCAATGGACAGGCCAACCAGCATTTT.